This T cell receptor beta chain was sequenced for a study of cytomegalovirus exposure and HLA in healthy donors. J gave up 0 bases and V 5 bases, and 5 bases lay outside the gene matches. Germline CDR1 is SGHAT and CDR2 is FQDESV (reference sequence). This CDR3 region has 16 residues. Primers for the PCR totalled 60 Vbeta and 13 Jbeta. TCRdb keeps only in-frame clones here, not all; method: immunoSEQ multiplex PCR. In the table there are roughly 200,000 clones, 65% to 90% of which are singletons. The source of this sequence is a woman aged 45-65 years in good health and CMV-seronegative. The chain is built from TRBV11-1 and TRBJ2-5; 11 nucleotides align to TRBD2. The sequenced material came from PBMCs. CDR3 bases: TGTGCCAGCAGCAACCGACTAGCGGGGCACCAAGAGACCCAGTACTTC. This translates into CASSNRLAGHQETQYF. The complete variable domain, with remaining parts taken from reference TRBV11-1 and TRBJ2-5, reads EAEVAQSPRYKITEKSQAVAFWCDPISGHATLYWYRQILGQGPELLVQFQDESVVDDSQLPKDRFSAERLKGVDSTLKIQPAELGDSAMYLCASSNRLAGHQETQYFGPGTRLLVL.